This passage covers 18 T cell receptor beta chains from one sample sequenced in a study of human T cells and chemical hapten exposure. Time point here: patch test 1, 2 weeks after DPC sensitization. As to treatment: therapeutic diphenylcyclopropenone sensitization with weekly scalp DPC. TCRdb re-called the RACE reads through MiXCR, storing one row per CDR3 protein. This sample yields around 69,000 distinct CDR3 sequences, of which 9.8% are seen a single time; 3.3% belongs to the top ten. The sequenced sample was whole blood, obtained in connection with sensitization to the hapten diphenylcyclopropenone (DPC). The receptors shown here come from a woman aged 35 to 49 with alopecia areata. Some clones in this sample may be carry-over from other donors' samples.

This clonotype was counted a few times. The chain joins TRBV6-1 to TRBJ2-2, with D perhaps matching TRBD1 (5 bases). Germline CDR1 is MNHNS and CDR2 is SASEGT. V lost 6 bases and J lost 3, with 11 bases in between. This CDR3 contains 14 residues. CDR3 nucleotides: TGTGCCAGCAGCTTTCCCAGGGACACCGGGGAGCTGTTTTTT. It yields the protein CASSFPRDTGELFF.

The rearrangement joins TRBV20-1 to TRBJ2-5, with D tentatively TRBD1 (6 bases). There are 13 residues in the CDR3. In germline, CDR1 is DFQATT, CDR2 SNEGSKA (reference sequence). The V and J ends lost 5 bases and 5 bases respectively, with 15 bases between them. As DNA, the CDR3 is TGCAGTGCTTGTACAGGGCTAGGGGAGACCCAGTACTTC. Amino acid sequence: CSACTGLGETQYF.

CDR3 residues: CASSLGQGTHERYF. As DNA, the CDR3 is TGTGCCAGCAGTTTGGGACAGGGGACCCACGAAAGGTACTTC. The V call is TRBV12-3 or TRBV12-4, the J call TRBJ2-7, with 10 bases that match TRBD1. The CDR3 is 14 residues long. J lost 12 bases, V lost 3 bases, and 11 bases had no gene match.

This clonotype appeared many times. The genes are TRBV4-3 and TRBJ1-6; perhaps TRBD1 as D (5 bases). The CDR3 is 15 amino acids. Per the germline V gene, CDR1 is LGHNA and CDR2 is YSLEER. V was trimmed by 0 bases and J by 8 bases, leaving 11 bases between them. As DNA, the CDR3 is TGCGCCAGCAGCCAAGACCGGGACCGCTATTCACCCCTCCACTTT. Translating it yields CASSQDRDRYSPLHF.

This clonotype was seen repeatedly, ten times or more. The rearrangement uses TRBV12-3 or TRBV12-4 and TRBJ2-3; D may be TRBD2 (6 bases). The CDR3 consists of 15 residues. Trimming cost V 4 bases and J 4 bases, with 15 bases left between them. CDR3 in amino acids: CASSSRDSRPDTQYF. The CDR3 DNA is TGTGCCAGCAGTTCGAGGGACTCCCGCCCAGATACGCAGTATTTT.

The chain carries TRBV3-1 and TRBJ2-1; D not resolved. V lost 0 bases to trimming and J lost 7 bases, with 10 bases between them. Germline V gene sequence: CDR1 LGHDT, CDR2 YNNKEL (reference sequence). CDR3 length equals 14 residues. Here the CDR3 reads CASSQDATKNEQFF. The CDR3 coding sequence is TGTGCCAGCAGCCAAGATGCGACAAAGAATGAGCAGTTCTTC.

The table lists this clonotype with a few counts. The rearrangement uses TRBV2 and TRBJ1-1; D may be TRBD1 (6 bases). Germline lookup yields CDR1 SNHLY and CDR2 FYNNEI. Trimming took off 3 bases at V and 5 bases at J, with 25 bases between the two ends. The CDR3 covers 18 residues. The CDR3 reads CASSDLGSPGGARTEAFF. DNA for the CDR3: TGTGCCAGCAGTGACCTGGGGAGCCCGGGGGGCGCGAGGACTGAAGCTTTCTTT.

Ten or more counts support this clonotype. The chain uses TRBV12-3 or TRBV12-4 and TRBJ1-1; no firm D call. This CDR3 spans 14 amino acids. Trimming took off 8 bases at V and 4 bases at J, with 17 bases between the two ends. Here the CDR3 DNA reads TGTGCCAGCCTTAGTGGAAGGGTCGGCACTGAAGCTTTCTTT. This sequence encodes CASLSGRVGTEAFF.

For the CDR3, the DNA is TGTGCCAGCAGCCTCCGGGACAGAAGTACAAAAGAGACCCAGTACTTC. Translated: CASSLRDRSTKETQYF. The V and J genes are TRBV7-6 and TRBJ2-5, with 7 positions matching TRBD1. V was clipped by 5 bases and J by 3 bases; unmatched bases: 12. The CDR3 covers 16 residues. Germline values: CDR1 SGHVS, CDR2 FNYEAQ.

Many counts were recorded for this clonotype. The chain couples TRBV18 to TRBJ2-1, with a possible D match to TRBD2 (6 bases). The CDR3 is 11 amino acids. Germline CDR1 KGHSH, CDR2 LQKENI. Deletions cut 6 bases from V and 9 bases from J, with 9 bases between. The CDR3 bases are TGTGCCAGCTCGAAGGAGGGTGAGCAGTTCTTC. It is translated as CASSKEGEQFF.

This clonotype occurred many times. The V call is TRBV14, the J call TRBJ1-2; D unclear. The CDR3 runs 12 residues. The germline V and J ends were trimmed by 1 base and 8 bases, with 8 bases remaining between them. From germline, CDR1 is SGHDN and CDR2 FVKESK. The CDR3 loop is CASSQVSGGYTF. CDR3 DNA sequence: TGTGCCAGCAGCCAAGTTTCGGGCGGCTACACCTTC.

The chain couples TRBV6-2 or TRBV6-3 to TRBJ1-2; 10 bases line up with TRBD1. The germline V gene encodes CDR1 MNHEY and CDR2 SVGEGT. CDR3 size: 14 residues. Trimming took 5 bases from V and 6 from J; bases not matched to a gene: 6. CDR3 DNA sequence: TGTGCCAGCAGTCCGCTTGACAGGGGGCATGGCTACACCTTC. Residues: CASSPLDRGHGYTF.

The gene calls are TRBV5-4 and TRBJ2-1; D might be TRBD1 (6 bases). With 6 bases removed from V and 2 bases from J, the gap between germline ends came to 18 bases. Germline lookup yields CDR1 SGHNT and CDR2 YYREEE (reference sequence). This CDR3 is 16 amino acids long. Here the CDR3 DNA reads TGTGCCAGCACCCATCCCGGGACACGCGCCTACAATGAGCAGTTCTTC. Its protein is CASTHPGTRAYNEQFF.

This clonotype was counted at least ten times. The chain combines TRBV3-1 with TRBJ1-1; D remains unclear. V was shortened by 3 bases and J by 4 bases, with 12 bases between the two germline ends. There are 14 residues in the CDR3. Looked up from germline, CDR1 is LGHDT and CDR2 is YNNKEL (reference sequence). CDR3 loop: CASSQLARLTEAFF. For the CDR3, the DNA is TGTGCCAGCAGCCAGTTAGCCCGACTCACTGAAGCTTTCTTT.

This clonotype was recorded many times. The chain employs TRBV7-2 and TRBJ1-4; D ambiguous. Trimming shortened V by 2 bases and J by 5 bases, and 9 bases separated the two germline ends. Germline V gene sequence: CDR1 SGHTA, CDR2 FQGNSA. The CDR3 sequence is 14 residues long. Written as DNA, the CDR3 is TGTGCCAGCAGCTTATGGGGTACGAATGAAAAACTGTTTTTT. It encodes CASSLWGTNEKLFF.

In its sample, this clonotype was seen a few times. The J gene is TRBJ1-3, the V gene TRBV4-3; D not certain. The CDR3 contains 13 residues. From germline, CDR1 is LGHNA and CDR2 YSLEER. V dropped 1 base and J dropped 1 base, with 2 bases sitting between them. The CDR3 DNA reads as TGCGCCAGCAGCCAAGTTTCTGGAAACACCATATATTTT. Translation gives CASSQVSGNTIYF.

The table lists this clonotype with many counts. The rearrangement uses TRBV7-6 and TRBJ2-3, with TRBD1 identical over 7 bases. The germline gives CDR1 SGHVS, CDR2 FNYEAQ. The V and J ends lost 5 bases and 0 bases, in that order; junction bases with no gene match: 8. The CDR3 is made up of 16 amino acids. Written as DNA, the CDR3 is TGTGCCAGCAGCGGGGACAGATGGGACAGCACAGATACGCAGTATTTT. Translated, it gives CASSGDRWDSTDTQYF.

The genes are TRBV4-1 and TRBJ2-5, with 13 nucleotides matching TRBD2. This CDR3 has 17 residues. J lost 4 bases, V lost 5 bases, and 10 bases had no gene match. CDR1 is MGHRA, CDR2 YSYEKL, per germline. The CDR3 sequence is CASSGRVRTSGGETQYF. The CDR3 nucleotides are TGCGCCAGCAGCGGAAGGGTTAGGACTAGCGGGGGAGAGACCCAGTACTTC.